This record concerns one T cell receptor (beta chain) sequence. Its target antigen remains unknown. No quality values exist for individual bases; no much larger clone is one base distant. The time point label here, explained by the study, means: baseline before first vaccination. The vaccinee samples were drawn from two UK trials, COV001 and COV002, one of which was a single-blind randomized controlled phase 2/3 trial testing AZD1222 (ChAdOx1 nCoV-19) in healthy adults. Trial participant PBMC samples were collected at day 0 and day 28 after the second dose for TCRbeta chain sequencing. The junction carries 9 bases between V and J, which are trimmed by 2 bases and 8 bases respectively. The germline V gene gives CDR1 as MNHNS and CDR2 as SASEGT. The CDR3 runs 12 residues from the cysteine to the phenylalanine. Only the CDR3 DNA is retained, 36 bases long and in frame from the first base. The data belong to a study of T cell responses to AZD1222 COVID-19 vaccine (dated by TCRdb to the early 2020s). In the study overall: Because spike-specific TCR depth and breadth did not differ between the two schedules, AZD1222 recipients who got a second dose at roughly 4 weeks were pooled with those who got a second dose at roughly 12 weeks. TCR sequencing was performed for about 250 trial participants, of whom some 200 were given two doses of AZD1222 and approximately 26 were given two doses of MenACWY control vaccine. Trial participants were enrolled by age into subgroups of 18-55, 56-69 and 70-plus years, and roughly 160, 29 and 62 TCR-sequenced participants, respectively, were included in these subgroups. Overall study results and their limits: Most participants were white British and females outnumbered males, and the authors suggested that clonal diversity may have been underestimated. Because no samples from the day 14 peak response were available, repertoires could be characterized only after the peak T cell response. Conclusions about previously exposed vaccinees are limited because only six or seven AZD1222 recipients were SARS-CoV-2 seropositive at baseline. Reportedly, close to half of the unique spike-specific TCRs recognized epitopes lying outside the regions that are mutated in the B.1.351 and B.1.1.7 variants. The 56-69-year group was small, and its depth increase did not reach significance, likely because of low power. After two AZD1222 doses, spike-specific TCR breadth and depth were significantly higher than at day 0 and than in MenACWY recipients. Vaccine-associated CD4 TCRs spanned the whole spike protein, with dominant responses in regions 160-218 and 743-854.

The CDR3 regions of human TCRbeta chains were analyzed by immunosequencing. On the study's bioinformatics: Repertoire TCRs were matched against a reference library of SARS-CoV-2-specific TCRs generated with the MIRA antigen-specificity platform. Breadth was defined as the fraction of unique TCRs that were SARS-CoV-2-associated. Depth was defined as the fraction of total T cells that were SARS-CoV-2-associated. Each spike-specific TCR was assigned to its reactive spike region and to a CD4 or CD8 class using the MIRA data. Log10-transformed breadth and depth values were compared by one-way ANOVA with Sidak's multiple comparisons tests. The immuneACCESS repertoire file appears here via TCRdb, limited to in-frame rearrangements. These files lack a portion of the clones; in checked studies, under half of the deficit traces to unresolved V genes, and the cause of the others is not known. D and trimming were read from the DNA, whereas the V and J calls and clone size are those reported in that table. Here the sample has 180,000 or so clones; 85% to 95% occur a single time. The leading ten clones occupy approximately 0.64% of the sample.

The sequence joins TRBV6-1 to TRBJ1-2, with the D gene not clear enough to name. The specimen was peripheral blood, collected on day 0 of AZD1222 vaccination. The receptor was derived from an adult in good health. CDR3 region: CASSELGRGYTF. The DNA sequence is TGTGCCAGCAGTGAATTAGGACGGGGCTACACCTTC.